This T cell receptor (beta chain) was captured by sequencing in a study of early T cells in non-severe SARS-CoV-2 infection. Across the study: Chains from this unsorted whole-blood bulk RNA could not be paired.

One entry per CDR3 protein results from TCRdb running MiXCR on the 5' RACE reads. This table holds 40,000 to 55,000 distinct CDR3 sequences, nearly 7.5% found once. Trimming took off 1 base at V and 9 bases at J, with 9 bases between the two ends. There are 12 residues in the CDR3. Per germline, CDR1 SGHTA and CDR2 FQGNSA. Remarks on this clonotype: A much larger clone differs by one base, so this may be a read error. A read error is likely, as this CDR3 ends without the conserved phenylalanine or tryptophan.

This chain links TRBV7-2 with TRBJ1-1; possible D gene TRBD1, 5 bases. Specimen: whole blood. This TCR was sampled from an adult who was a healthcare worker with PCR-confirmed SARS-CoV-2 infection or an uninfected control (not recorded which). The CDR3 nucleotides are TGTGCCAGCAGCTTAGAAACAGGCAAAGCTTTCATT. This gives the protein CASSLETGKAFI.